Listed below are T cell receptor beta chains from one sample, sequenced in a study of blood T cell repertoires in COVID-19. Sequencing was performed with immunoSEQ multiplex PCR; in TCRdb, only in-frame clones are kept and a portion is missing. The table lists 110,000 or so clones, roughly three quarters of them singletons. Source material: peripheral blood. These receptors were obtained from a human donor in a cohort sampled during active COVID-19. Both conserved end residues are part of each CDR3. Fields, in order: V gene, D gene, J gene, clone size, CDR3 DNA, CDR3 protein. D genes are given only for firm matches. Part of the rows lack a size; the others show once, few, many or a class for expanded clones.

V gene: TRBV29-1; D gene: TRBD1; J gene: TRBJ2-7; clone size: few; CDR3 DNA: TGCAGCGTTGTGGCCGGGACAGGGCTACGCGAGCAGTACTTC; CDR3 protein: CSVVAGTGLREQYF
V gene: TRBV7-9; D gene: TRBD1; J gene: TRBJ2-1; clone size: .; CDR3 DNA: TGTGCCAGCAGCTTAGCACAGGGGGCGAACAATGAGCAGTTCTTC; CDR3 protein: CASSLAQGANNEQFF
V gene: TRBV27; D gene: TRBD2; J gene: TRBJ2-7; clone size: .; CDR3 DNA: TGTGCCAGCAGTTTATCTACTAGCGGGAGCTACGAGCAGTACTTC; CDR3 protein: CASSLSTSGSYEQYF
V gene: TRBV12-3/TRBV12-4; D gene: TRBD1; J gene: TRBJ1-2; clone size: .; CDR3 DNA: TGTGCCAGCAGCCGGTGGACAGGGGATGGCTACACCTTC; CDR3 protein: CASSRWTGDGYTF
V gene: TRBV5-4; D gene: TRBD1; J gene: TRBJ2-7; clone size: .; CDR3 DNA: TGTGCCAGCAGCAACCGGACAGGGAATTTCTACGAGCAGTACTTC; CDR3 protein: CASSNRTGNFYEQYF
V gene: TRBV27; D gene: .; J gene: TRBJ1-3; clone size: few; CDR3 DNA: TGTGCCAGCAGTTTATCAGGGGCGGGAAACACCATATATTTT; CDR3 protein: CASSLSGAGNTIYF
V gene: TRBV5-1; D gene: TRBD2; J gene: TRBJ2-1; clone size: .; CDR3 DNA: TGCGCCAGCAGCCGTCGGACTAGCGGGATCTACAATGAGCAGTTCTTC; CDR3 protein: CASSRRTSGIYNEQFF
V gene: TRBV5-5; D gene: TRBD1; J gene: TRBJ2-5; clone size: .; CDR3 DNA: TGTGCCAGCAGCCTGGGGACAGGGGTACAAGAGACCCAGTACTTC; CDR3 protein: CASSLGTGVQETQYF
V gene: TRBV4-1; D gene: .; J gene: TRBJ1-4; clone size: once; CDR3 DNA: TGCGCCAGCAGCCACGCGGGGACTAATGAAAAACTGTTTTTT; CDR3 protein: CASSHAGTNEKLFF
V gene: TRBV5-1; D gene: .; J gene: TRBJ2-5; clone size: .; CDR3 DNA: TGCGCCAGCAGCTTGGGACAGCAAGAGACCCAGTACTTC; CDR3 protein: CASSLGQQETQYF
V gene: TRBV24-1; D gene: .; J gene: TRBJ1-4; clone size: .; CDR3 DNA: TGTGCCACCAGTGCCCCAGGGGAAGATGAAAAACTGTTTTTT; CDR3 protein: CATSAPGEDEKLFF
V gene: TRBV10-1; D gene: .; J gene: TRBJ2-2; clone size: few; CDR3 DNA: TGCGCCAGCAGTGAGTCGCGAGGGATGAACACCGGGGAGCTGTTTTTT; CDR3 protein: CASSESRGMNTGELFF
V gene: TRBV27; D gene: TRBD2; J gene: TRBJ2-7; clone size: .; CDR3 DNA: TGTGCCAGCAGTTCTCTAGCGGGAGATCGAGGGGAGCAGTACTTC; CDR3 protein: CASSSLAGDRGEQYF
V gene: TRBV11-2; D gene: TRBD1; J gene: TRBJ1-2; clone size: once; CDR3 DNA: TGTGCCAGCAGCTTACGGACAGGGGGAGGTACAATAGATGGCTACACCTTC; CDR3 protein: CASSLRTGGGTIDGYTF
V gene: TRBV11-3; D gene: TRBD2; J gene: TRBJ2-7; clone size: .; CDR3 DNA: TGTGCCAGCAGCTTAGGGACTAGCGGGAGTGGGGAGCAGTACTTC; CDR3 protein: CASSLGTSGSGEQYF
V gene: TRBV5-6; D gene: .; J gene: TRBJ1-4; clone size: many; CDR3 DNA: TGTGCCAGCAGCTTGTCCTCAACCATGGAGGTTGAAAAACTGTTTTTT; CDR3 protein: CASSLSSTMEVEKLFF
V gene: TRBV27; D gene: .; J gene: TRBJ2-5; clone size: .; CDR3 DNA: TGTGCCAGCAGCCCCTGGGCAGGGGACGAAGAGACCCAGTACTTC; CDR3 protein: CASSPWAGDEETQYF
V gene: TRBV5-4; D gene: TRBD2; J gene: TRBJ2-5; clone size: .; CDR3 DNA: TGTGCCAGCAGCTTAGGAGCGGGAGGGGCGGGGACCCAGTACTTC; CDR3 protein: CASSLGAGGAGTQYF
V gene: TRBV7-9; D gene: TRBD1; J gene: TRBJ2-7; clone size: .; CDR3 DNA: TGTGCCAGCAGCCAACAGGGGGACGAGCAGTACTTC; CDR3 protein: CASSQQGDEQYF
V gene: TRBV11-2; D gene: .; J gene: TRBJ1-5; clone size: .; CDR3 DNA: TGTGCCAGCAGCTTAGATGGAGGTTGGGAGCCCCAGCATTTT; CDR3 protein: CASSLDGGWEPQHF
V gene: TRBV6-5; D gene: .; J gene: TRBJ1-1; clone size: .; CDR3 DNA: TGTGCCAGCAGTTACCCGGGGAGGGGAGGCGCTTCTTTCTTT; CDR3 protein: CASSYPGRGGASFF
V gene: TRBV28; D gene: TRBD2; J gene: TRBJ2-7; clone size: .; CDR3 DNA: TGTGCCAGCAGTCCTATAGCGGGAGCCAACGGTGACGAGCAGTACTTC; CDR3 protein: CASSPIAGANGDEQYF
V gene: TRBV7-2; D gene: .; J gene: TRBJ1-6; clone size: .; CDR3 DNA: TGTGCCAGCAGCTTAGCATCAGGCGGGTCCTATAATTCACCCCTCCACTTT; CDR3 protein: CASSLASGGSYNSPLHF
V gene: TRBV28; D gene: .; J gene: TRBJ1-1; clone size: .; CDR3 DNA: TGTGCCAGCAGTTTAGGTACCAGGGGCCCTGAAGCTTTCTTT; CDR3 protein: CASSLGTRGPEAFF
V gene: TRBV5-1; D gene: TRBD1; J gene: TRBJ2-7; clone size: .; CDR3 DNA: TGCGCCACCCGACAGGGGGCCTCCTACGAGCAGTACTTC; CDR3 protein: CATRQGASYEQYF
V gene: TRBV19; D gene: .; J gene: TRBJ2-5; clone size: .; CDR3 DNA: TGTGCCAGTAGTATATCTCCCGTTCCTCGGGAGACCCAGTACTTC; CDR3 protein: CASSISPVPRETQYF
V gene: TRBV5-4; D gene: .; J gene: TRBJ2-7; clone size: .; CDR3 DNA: TGTGCCAGCAGCTTGAGGAGTGGTCAGACAGTTTACGAGCAGTACTTC; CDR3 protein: CASSLRSGQTVYEQYF
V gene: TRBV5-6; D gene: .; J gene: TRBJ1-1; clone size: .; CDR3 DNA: TGTGCCAGCAGCTTGGTCGGGTTCATGAACACTGAAGCTTTCTTT; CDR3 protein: CASSLVGFMNTEAFF
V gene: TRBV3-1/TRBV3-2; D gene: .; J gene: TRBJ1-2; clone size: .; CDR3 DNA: TGTGCCAGCAGCCAAGACTCCAGGGTCTATGGCTACACCTTC; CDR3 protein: CASSQDSRVYGYTF
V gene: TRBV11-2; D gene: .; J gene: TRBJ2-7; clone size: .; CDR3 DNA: TGTGCCAGCAGCTTAGAAGGGGTGGGGCCAGAGCAGTACTTC; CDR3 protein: CASSLEGVGPEQYF
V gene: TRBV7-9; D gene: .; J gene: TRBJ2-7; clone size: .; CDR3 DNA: TGTGCCAGCAGCTCAGTAGCCGACGAGCAGTACTTC; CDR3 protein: CASSSVADEQYF
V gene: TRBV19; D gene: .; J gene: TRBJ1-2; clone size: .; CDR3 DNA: TGTGCCAGTAGTATAGGCTCCGGATACAGGGATCGCGGCTACACCTTC; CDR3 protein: CASSIGSGYRDRGYTF
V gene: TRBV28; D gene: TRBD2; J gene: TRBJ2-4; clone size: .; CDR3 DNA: TGTGCCAGCAGTTTACCGACTAGCGGGAGTGACATTCAGTACTTC; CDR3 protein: CASSLPTSGSDIQYF
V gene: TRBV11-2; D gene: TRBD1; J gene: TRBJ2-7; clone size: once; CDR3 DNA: TGTGCCAGCAGCGACGGACAGGGAGATGGCGAGCAGTACTTC; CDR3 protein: CASSDGQGDGEQYF
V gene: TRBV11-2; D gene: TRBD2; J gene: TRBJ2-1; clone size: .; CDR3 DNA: TGTGCCAGCAGCTTAGGTTCACGGCTAGCGGAGAGCTACAATGAGCAGTTCTTC; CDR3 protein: CASSLGSRLAESYNEQFF
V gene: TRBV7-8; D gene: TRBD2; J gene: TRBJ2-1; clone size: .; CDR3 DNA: TGTGCCAGCAGCTTAACGCGGGGGAGGAATGAGCAGTTCTTC; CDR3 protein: CASSLTRGRNEQFF
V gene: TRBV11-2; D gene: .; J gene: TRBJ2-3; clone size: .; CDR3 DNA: TGTGCCAGCAGCTTGCCCGGGAGATTCGTAGATACGCAGTATTTT; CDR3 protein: CASSLPGRFVDTQYF
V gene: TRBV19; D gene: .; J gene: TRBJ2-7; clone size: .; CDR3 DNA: TGTGCCAGTAGTATAACGGGGTCCCGCTACGAGCAGTACTTC; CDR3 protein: CASSITGSRYEQYF
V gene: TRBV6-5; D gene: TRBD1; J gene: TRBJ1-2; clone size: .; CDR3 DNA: TGTGCCAGCAGAAGGGACAGGGTCGATGGCTACACCTTC; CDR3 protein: CASRRDRVDGYTF
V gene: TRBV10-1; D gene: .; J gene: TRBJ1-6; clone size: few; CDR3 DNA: TGCGCCAGCAGTGAGTCGACAGGCAATTCACCCCTCCACTTT; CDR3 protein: CASSESTGNSPLHF
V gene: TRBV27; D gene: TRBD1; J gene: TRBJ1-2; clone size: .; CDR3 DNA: TGTGCCAGCAGCATGACAGGGGGCGGTTTTAACTATGGCTACACCTTC; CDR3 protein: CASSMTGGGFNYGYTF
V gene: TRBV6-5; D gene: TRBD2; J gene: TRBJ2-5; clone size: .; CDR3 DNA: TGTGCCAGCAGTTACCGACTAGCACGTGAGACCCAGTACTTC; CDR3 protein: CASSYRLARETQYF
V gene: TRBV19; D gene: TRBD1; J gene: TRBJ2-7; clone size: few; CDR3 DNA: TGTGCCAGTAGCAGGACAGGGCCGTACGAGCAGTACTTC; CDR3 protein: CASSRTGPYEQYF
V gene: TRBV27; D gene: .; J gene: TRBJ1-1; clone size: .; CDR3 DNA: TGTGCCAGCAGTTTAAGTGACAGCACTGAAGCTTTCTTT; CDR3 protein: CASSLSDSTEAFF
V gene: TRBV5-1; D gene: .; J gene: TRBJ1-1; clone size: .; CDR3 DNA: TGCGCCAGCAGCTTGTCTGGGGGGATGAACACTGAAGCTTTCTTT; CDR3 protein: CASSLSGGMNTEAFF